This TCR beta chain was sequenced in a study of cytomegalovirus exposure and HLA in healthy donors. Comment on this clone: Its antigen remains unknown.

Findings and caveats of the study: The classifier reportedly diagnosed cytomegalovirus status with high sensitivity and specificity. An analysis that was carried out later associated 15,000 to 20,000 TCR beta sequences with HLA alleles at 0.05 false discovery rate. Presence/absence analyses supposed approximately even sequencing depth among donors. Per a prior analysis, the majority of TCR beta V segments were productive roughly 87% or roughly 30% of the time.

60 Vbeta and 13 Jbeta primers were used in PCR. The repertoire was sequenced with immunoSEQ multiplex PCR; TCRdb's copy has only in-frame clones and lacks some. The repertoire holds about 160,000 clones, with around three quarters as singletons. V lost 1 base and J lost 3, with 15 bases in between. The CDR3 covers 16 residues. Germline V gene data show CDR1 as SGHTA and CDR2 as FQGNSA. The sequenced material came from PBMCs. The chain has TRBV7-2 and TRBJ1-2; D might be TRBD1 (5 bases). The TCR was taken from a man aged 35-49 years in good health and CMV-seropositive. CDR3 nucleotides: TGTGCCAGCAGCTTAGAGCTGTCAAGGGGCCACTATGGCTACACCTTC. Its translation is CASSLELSRGHYGYTF.